The 9 T cell receptor beta chains reported below all come from one sample, sequenced in a study of Ad26.COV2.S vaccination and SARS-CoV-2 variants. The table came from immunoSEQ multiplex PCR; TCRdb's copy has only in-frame clones and leaves some out. The table lists just over 350,000 clones, 92% of them singletons. The source material was peripheral blood, sampled after recovery from COVID-19. These TCRs come from a human donor who had recovered from COVID-19.

This chain's CDR3 is CASSQVQGLSTGELFF. The CDR3, as DNA: TGTGCCAGCAGCCAAGTTCAGGGGCTGAGTACCGGGGAGCTGTTTTTT. The chain recombines TRBV14 with TRBJ2-2; possible D gene TRBD1, 6 bases. V gave up 1 base and J gave up 5 bases, with 14 bases separating them. CDR1 and CDR2 from the germline V gene are SGHDN and FVKESK. The CDR3 has 16 residues. The complete variable domain, with remaining parts taken from reference TRBV14 and TRBJ2-2, reads EAGVTQFPSHSVIEKGQTVTLRCDPISGHDNLYWYRRVMGKEIKFLLHFVKESKQDESGMPNNRFLAERTGGTYSTLKVQPAELEDSGVYFCASSQVQGLSTGELFFGEGSRLTVL.

The chain carries TRBV12-5 and TRBJ2-7; D unresolved. The CDR3 covers 11 residues. Germline lookup yields CDR1 LGHNT and CDR2 FRNRAP. V gave up 5 bases and J gave up 4 bases, with 6 bases separating them. The CDR3 bases are TGTGCTAGTGGTCCGGCTTACGAGCAGTACTTC. This gives the protein CASGPAYEQYF.

V and J are TRBV5-1 and TRBJ2-5; 10 nucleotides align to TRBD2. Losses at the gene ends were 0 bases for V and 5 bases for J; bases not matched to a gene: 7. CDR1 is SGHRS and CDR2 is YFSETQ in the germline V gene. This CDR3 contains 16 residues. The CDR3 region is CASSLAGLAEGETQYF. In nucleotides, the CDR3 is TGCGCCAGCAGCTTGGCCGGACTAGCGGAAGGGGAGACCCAGTACTTC.

The genes are TRBV27 and TRBJ1-6; no firm D call. Per the germline V gene, CDR1 is MNHEY and CDR2 is SMNVEV (reference sequence). V was shortened by 6 bases and J by 7 bases, with 16 bases between the two germline ends. CDR3 size: 15 residues. CDR3 nucleotide sequence: TGTGCCAGCAGCCCCCTGGATTTTGGGAATTCACCCCTCCACTTT. Encoded protein: CASSPLDFGNSPLHF.

The chain couples TRBV9 to TRBJ2-1, with a tentative D call TRBD2 (6 bases). The length of the CDR3 is 15 residues. Germline V lookup: CDR1 SGDLS, CDR2 YYNGEE. V lost 5 bases and J 4 bases, leaving 16 bases between the germline ends. Here the CDR3 DNA reads TGTGCCAGCAGTGCTGGAGGGGACCCTTACAATGAGCAGTTCTTC. This gives the protein CASSAGGDPYNEQFF. Full variable domain (rest looked up from reference TRBV9 and TRBJ2-1): DSGVTQTPKHLITATGQRVTLRCSPRSGDLSVYWYQQSLDQGLQFLIQYYNGEERAKGNILERFSAQQFPDLHSELNLSSLELGDSALYFCASSAGGDPYNEQFFGPGTRLTVL.

The V and J genes are TRBV5-1 and TRBJ1-1; no clear D gene. Looked up from germline, CDR1 is SGHRS and CDR2 is YFSETQ. There are 14 residues in the CDR3. V dropped 1 base and J dropped 6 bases, with 13 bases sitting between them. CDR3 nucleotide sequence: TGCGCCAGCAGCTTGACCTCAATCGTCGCTGAAGCTTTCTTT. It is translated as CASSLTSIVAEAFF. The variable domain in full, with the rest retrieved from reference TRBV5-1 and TRBJ1-1, is KAGVTQTPRYLIKTRGQQVTLSCSPISGHRSVSWYQQTPGQGLQFLFEYFSETQRNKGNFPGRFSGRQFSNSRSEMNVSTLELGDSALYLCASSLTSIVAEAFFGQGTRLTVV.

This chain links TRBV9 with TRBJ1-3, with TRBD1 as a possible D gene (5 bases). The germline V and J ends were trimmed by 0 bases and 3 bases, with 16 bases remaining between them. CDR1 and CDR2 from the germline V gene are SGDLS and YYNGEE. This CDR3 contains 17 residues. The CDR3 region has the DNA TGTGCCAGCAGCGTAGCGGGGGGAGTCCGTTATGGAAACACCATATATTTT. Its translation: CASSVAGGVRYGNTIYF.

The gene calls are TRBV18 and TRBJ2-7; D gene unclear. Per the germline V gene, CDR1 is KGHSH and CDR2 is LQKENI. With 2 bases removed from V and 2 bases from J, the gap between germline ends came to 7 bases. This CDR3 spans 13 amino acids. CDR3 sequence (DNA): TGTGCCAGCTCACCAGGGCCAACCTACGAGCAGTACTTC. Encoded protein: CASSPGPTYEQYF.

This chain uses TRBV10-1 with TRBJ2-3; 9 nucleotides align to TRBD2. This CDR3 contains 16 residues. V trimming: 0 bases; J trimming: 1 base; junction bases outside the gene matches: 2. Germline V gives CDR1 WNHNN, CDR2 SYGVQD (reference sequence). The chain's CDR3 is CASSESPSGGTDTQYF. The CDR3 bases are TGCGCCAGCAGTGAGTCGCCTAGCGGGGGCACAGATACGCAGTATTTT.